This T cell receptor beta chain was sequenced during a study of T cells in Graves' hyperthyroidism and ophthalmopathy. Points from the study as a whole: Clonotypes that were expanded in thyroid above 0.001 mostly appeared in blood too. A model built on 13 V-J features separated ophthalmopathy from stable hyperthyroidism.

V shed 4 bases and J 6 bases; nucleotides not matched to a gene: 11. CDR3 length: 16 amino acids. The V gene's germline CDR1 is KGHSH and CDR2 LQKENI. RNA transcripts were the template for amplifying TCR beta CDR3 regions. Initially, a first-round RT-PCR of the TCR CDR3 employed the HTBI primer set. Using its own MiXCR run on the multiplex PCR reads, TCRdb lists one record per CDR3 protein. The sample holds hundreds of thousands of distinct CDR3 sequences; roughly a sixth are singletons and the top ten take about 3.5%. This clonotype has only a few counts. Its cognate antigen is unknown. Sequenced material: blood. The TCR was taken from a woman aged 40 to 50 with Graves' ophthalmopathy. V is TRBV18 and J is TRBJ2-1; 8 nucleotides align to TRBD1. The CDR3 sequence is CASSLAPGQVVNEQFF. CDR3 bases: TGTGCCAGCTCACTAGCCCCGGGACAGGTGGTCAATGAGCAGTTCTTC.